The 15 T cell receptor beta chains below were found in one sample sequenced in a study of cytomegalovirus exposure and HLA in healthy donors. PCR employed 60 Vbeta and 13 Jbeta primers. Only in-frame clones appear in the TCRdb table, and some are missing; sequencing was by immunoSEQ multiplex PCR. The sample includes about 300,000 clones, 86% of them seen just once. Sequencing was done on a sample of PBMCs. All receptors derive from a middle-aged man in good health and CMV-seropositive.

V and J are TRBV6-5 and TRBJ2-5; TRBD1 aligns across 7 bases. The J call may be mistaken, given a closer DNA end match to TRBJ2-7. This CDR3 region has 15 residues. In germline, CDR1 is MNHEY, CDR2 SVGAGI. The CDR3 loop is CASTRTGVSTYEQYF. CDR3 coding DNA: TGTGCCAGCACCAGAACAGGGGTTTCCACCTACGAGCAGTACTTC.

The rearrangement joins TRBV16 to TRBJ1-5, with a tentative D call TRBD1 (5 bases). Per the germline V gene, CDR1 is KGHSY and CDR2 is FQNENV. V dropped 0 bases and J dropped 3 bases, with 9 bases sitting between them. The CDR3 covers 15 residues. This CDR3 reads CASSQSGGNNQPQHF. Written as DNA, the CDR3 is TGTGCCAGCAGCCAATCCGGGGGAAACAATCAGCCCCAGCATTTT.

The J gene is TRBJ2-3, the V gene TRBV5-1; 7 bases line up with TRBD2. With V trimmed by 7 bases and J by 1 base, 6 bases remained unmatched. This CDR3 region has 14 residues. The V gene's germline CDR1 is SGHRS and CDR2 YFSETQ. CDR3 bases: TGCGCCAGCGGGGCGGGAGTCGGCACAGATACGCAGTATTTT. This encodes CASGAGVGTDTQYF. Based on the CDR3 plus reference TRBV5-1 and TRBJ2-3, the full variable domain is KAGVTQTPRYLIKTRGQQVTLSCSPISGHRSVSWYQQTPGQGLQFLFEYFSETQRNKGNFPGRFSGRQFSNSRSEMNVSTLELGDSALYLCASGAGVGTDTQYFGPGTRLTVL.

This rearrangement joins TRBV13 to TRBJ2-1; TRBD2 matches 11 bases. CDR3 size: 14 residues. The trim removed 5 bases at V and 9 bases at J, leaving 6 bases unmatched. Looked up from germline, CDR1 is PRHDT and CDR2 is FYEKMQ (reference sequence). In DNA form, the CDR3 reads TGTGCCAGCAGCAATAGCGGGAGGGCAGGTGAGCAGTTCTTC. It specifies CASSNSGRAGEQFF.

The CDR3 DNA sequence: TGTGCCAGTAGTACAGGGGGCAATGGCTACACCTTC. This codes for CASSTGGNGYTF. The chain recombines TRBV19 with TRBJ1-2; 8 nucleotides match TRBD1. Trimming removed 4 bases from V and 6 bases from J; junction bases left unmatched: 1. The CDR3 is made up of 12 amino acids. CDR1 is LNHDA and CDR2 is SQIVND in the germline V gene (reference sequence).

As regards this clone: Additional DNA sequences in this sample encode the identical CDR3. This sequence joins TRBV5-1 and TRBJ2-3, with 8 nucleotides matching TRBD1. The CDR3 has 15 amino acids. CDR1 SGHRS and CDR2 YFSETQ come from the germline V gene. V shed 4 bases and J 3 bases; nucleotides not matched to a gene: 7. In DNA, the CDR3 is TGCGCCAGCAGCACGAGGACAGGGTTAACAGATACGCAGTATTTT. Its protein product is CASSTRTGLTDTQYF.

In its sample, this clone was seen a few times. This sample includes further DNA sequences coding for the same CDR3. The rearrangement links TRBV19 to TRBJ1-1; perhaps TRBD1 as D (6 bases). This CDR3 is 14 amino acids long. V lost 1 base and J lost 2, with 8 bases in between. Germline CDR1 is LNHDA and CDR2 is SQIVND (reference sequence). The CDR3 nucleotides are TGTGCCAGTAGTATAGGAGGGGGTAACACTGAAGCTTTCTTT. Translating gives CASSIGGGNTEAFF.

The sample holds a few counts of this clone. This sequence joins TRBV2 and TRBJ2-7; tentatively, D is TRBD2 (6 bases). Germline values: CDR1 SNHLY, CDR2 FYNNEI. V was cut by 6 bases and J by 0 bases, with 6 bases left in between. This CDR3 spans 12 amino acids. The CDR3 region has the DNA TGTGCCAGCAGGGACTACTCCTACGAGCAGTACTTC. It codes for CASRDYSYEQYF.

This chain joins TRBV5-1 and TRBJ2-7; D uncertain. Germline V lookup: CDR1 SGHRS, CDR2 YFSETQ. The CDR3 contains 13 residues. The V end lost 0 bases, the J end lost 3 bases, and 7 bases lay between the germline ends. The CDR3 region has the DNA TGCGCCAGCAGCTTGGACAGTTTCTACGAGCAGTACTTC. Protein sequence: CASSLDSFYEQYF.

V usage is TRBV28 and J usage is TRBJ2-5; a weak D match, TRBD1 (6 bases). The CDR3 has 15 amino acids. V lost 5 bases and J 1 base, leaving 14 bases between the germline ends. Germline-derived CDR1 and CDR2 are MDHEN and SYDVKM. The CDR3 here is CASSTIYRAQETQYF. CDR3 DNA sequence: TGTGCCAGCAGTACCATTTACAGGGCCCAAGAGACCCAGTACTTC.

The chain uses TRBV7-9 and TRBJ2-7; TRBD2 aligns across 8 bases. The J segment lost 7 bases and the V segment lost 1 base, leaving 9 bases of the junction unmatched. The CDR3 totals 15 residues. CDR1 and CDR2 (germline): SEHNR, FQNEAQ (reference sequence). The CDR3 nucleotides read TGTGCCAGCAGCTTAGGGGTTAGCGGGGCGCGGGAGCAGTACTTC. This gives the protein CASSLGVSGAREQYF.

This chain connects TRBV4-2 to TRBJ1-5, with D possibly matching TRBD1 (6 bases). This CDR3 is 14 amino acids long. V lost 0 bases, J lost 6 bases, and 9 bases lay in between. From germline, CDR1 is LGHNA and CDR2 YNFKEQ. The chain's CDR3 is CASSQDTGIQPQHF. The CDR3 coding sequence is TGTGCCAGCAGCCAAGATACAGGGATTCAGCCCCAGCATTTT.

A single count supports this clone. The chain links TRBV19 to TRBJ1-3; D may be TRBD1 (5 bases). The CDR3 has 18 residues. The germline V and J ends were trimmed by 6 bases and 0 bases, with 21 bases remaining between them. From germline, CDR1 is LNHDA and CDR2 SQIVND (reference sequence). The CDR3 DNA is TGTGCCAGTAGGACCGGGACTCCCTTGAGGTCCTCTGGAAACACCATATATTTT. Encoded protein: CASRTGTPLRSSGNTIYF.

This clone showed up just a few times. The chain joins TRBV2 to TRBJ1-4, with D unresolved. The V and J ends lost 4 bases and 8 bases respectively, with 8 bases between them. The germline V gene encodes CDR1 SNHLY and CDR2 FYNNEI. The CDR3 covers 12 residues. CDR3 residues: CASSGSLEKLFF. The CDR3 bases are TGTGCCAGCAGTGGCAGTCTGGAAAAACTGTTTTTT.

V gene TRBV2 combines with J gene TRBJ2-1; perhaps TRBD1 as D (5 bases). Trimming removed 7 bases from V and 0 bases from J, with 16 bases in between. Per the germline V gene, CDR1 is SNHLY and CDR2 is FYNNEI. The CDR3 totals 16 residues. The CDR3 protein is CASKIEQASSYNEQFF. CDR3 nucleotide sequence: TGTGCCAGCAAAATAGAACAGGCTAGCTCCTACAATGAGCAGTTCTTC.